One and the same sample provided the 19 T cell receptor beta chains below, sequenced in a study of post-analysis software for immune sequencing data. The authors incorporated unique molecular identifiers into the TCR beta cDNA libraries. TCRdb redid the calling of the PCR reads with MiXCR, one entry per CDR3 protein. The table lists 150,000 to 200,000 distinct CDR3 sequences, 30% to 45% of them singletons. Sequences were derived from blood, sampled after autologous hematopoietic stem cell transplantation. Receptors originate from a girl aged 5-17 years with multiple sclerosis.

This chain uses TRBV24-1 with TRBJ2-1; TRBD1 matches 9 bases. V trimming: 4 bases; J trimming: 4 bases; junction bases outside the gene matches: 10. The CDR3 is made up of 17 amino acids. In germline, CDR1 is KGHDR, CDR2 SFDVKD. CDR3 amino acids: CATSDRRTGDGYNEQFF. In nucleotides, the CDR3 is TGTGCCACCAGTGACCGTCGGACAGGGGATGGTTACAATGAGCAGTTCTTC.

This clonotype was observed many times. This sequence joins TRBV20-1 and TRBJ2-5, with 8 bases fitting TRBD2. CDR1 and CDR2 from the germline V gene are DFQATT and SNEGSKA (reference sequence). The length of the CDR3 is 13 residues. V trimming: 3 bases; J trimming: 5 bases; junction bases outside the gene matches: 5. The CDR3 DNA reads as TGCAGTGCTAGCCTTCGACTAGCGGAGACCCAGTACTTC. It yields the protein CSASLRLAETQYF.

The CDR3 nucleotides are TGTGCCAGCACGACAGGGGGTAACTATGGCTACACCTTC. Its translation: CASTTGGNYGYTF. The chain employs TRBV6-5 and TRBJ1-2; 9 bases map to TRBD1. V was pared by 7 bases and J by 1 base, with 1 base of the junction left unmatched. The germline CDR1 and CDR2 sequences are MNHEY and SVGAGI. This CDR3 is built from 13 residues.

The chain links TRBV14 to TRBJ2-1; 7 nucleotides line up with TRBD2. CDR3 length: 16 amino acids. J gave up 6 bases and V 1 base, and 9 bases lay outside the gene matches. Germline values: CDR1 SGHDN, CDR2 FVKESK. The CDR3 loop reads CASSQGWGGSFNEQFF. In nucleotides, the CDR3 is TGTGCCAGCAGCCAAGGTTGGGGCGGGAGCTTCAATGAGCAGTTCTTC.

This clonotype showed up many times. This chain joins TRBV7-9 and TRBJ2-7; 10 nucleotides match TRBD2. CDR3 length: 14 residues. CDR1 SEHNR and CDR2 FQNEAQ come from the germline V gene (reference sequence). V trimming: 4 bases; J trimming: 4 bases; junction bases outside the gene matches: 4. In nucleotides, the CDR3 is TGTGCCAGCAGCTCCACTAGCGGGACGTACGAGCAGTACTTC. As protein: CASSSTSGTYEQYF.

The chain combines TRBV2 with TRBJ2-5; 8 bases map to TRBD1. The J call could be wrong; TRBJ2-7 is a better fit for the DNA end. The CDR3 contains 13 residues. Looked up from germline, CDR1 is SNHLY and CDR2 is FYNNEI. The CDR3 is CASRTGTDYEQYF. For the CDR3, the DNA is TGTGCCAGTCGGACAGGGACCGACTACGAGCAGTACTTC.

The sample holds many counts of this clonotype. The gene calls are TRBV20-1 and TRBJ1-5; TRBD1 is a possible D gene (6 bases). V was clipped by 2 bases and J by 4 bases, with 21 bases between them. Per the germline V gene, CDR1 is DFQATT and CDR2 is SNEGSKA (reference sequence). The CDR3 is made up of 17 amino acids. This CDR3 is CSARNHREGGLNQPQHF. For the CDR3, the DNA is TGCAGTGCTAGAAACCACAGGGAGGGAGGATTGAATCAGCCCCAGCATTTT.

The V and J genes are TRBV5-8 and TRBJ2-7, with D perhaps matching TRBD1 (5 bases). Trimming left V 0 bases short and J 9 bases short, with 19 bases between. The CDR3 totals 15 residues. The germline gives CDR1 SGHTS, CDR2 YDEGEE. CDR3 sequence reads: CASSLGDAGLRGQYF. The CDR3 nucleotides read TGTGCCAGCAGCTTGGGAGACGCAGGGTTACGAGGGCAGTACTTC.

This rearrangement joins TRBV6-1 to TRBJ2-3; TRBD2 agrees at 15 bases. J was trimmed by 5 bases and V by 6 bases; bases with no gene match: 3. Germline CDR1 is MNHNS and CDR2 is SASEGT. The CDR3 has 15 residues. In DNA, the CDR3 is TGTGCCAGCAGCGGACTAGCGGGAGGGGGAGATACGCAGTATTTT. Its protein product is CASSGLAGGGDTQYF.

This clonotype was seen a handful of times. CDR3 protein: CASGYTSGGVNEQFF. For the CDR3, the DNA is TGTGCTAGTGGTTACACTAGCGGGGGGGTCAATGAGCAGTTCTTC. The rearrangement links TRBV12-5 to TRBJ2-1; 13 nucleotides match TRBD2. There are 15 residues in the CDR3. The germline V gene has CDR1 LGHNT and CDR2 FRNRAP. J was trimmed by 6 bases and V by 4 bases; bases with no gene match: 3.

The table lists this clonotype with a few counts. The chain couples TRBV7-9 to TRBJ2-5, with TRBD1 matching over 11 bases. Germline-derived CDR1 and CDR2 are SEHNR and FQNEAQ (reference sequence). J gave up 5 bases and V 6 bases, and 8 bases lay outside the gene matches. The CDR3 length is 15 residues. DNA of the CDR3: TGTGCCAGCAGGCACGGACAGGGGGCAAGCGAGACCCAGTACTTC. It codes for CASRHGQGASETQYF.

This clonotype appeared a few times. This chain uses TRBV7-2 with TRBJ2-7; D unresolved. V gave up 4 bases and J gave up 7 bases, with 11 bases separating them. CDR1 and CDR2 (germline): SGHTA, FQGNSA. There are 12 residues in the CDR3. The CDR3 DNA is TGTGCCAGCAGCTCACTAAACAATGAGCAGTACTTC. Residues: CASSSLNNEQYF. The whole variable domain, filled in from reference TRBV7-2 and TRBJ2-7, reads GAGVSQSPSNKVTEKGKDVELRCDPISGHTALYWYRQSLGQGLEFLIYFQGNSAPDKSGLPSDRFSAERTGGSVSTLTIQRTQQEDSAVYLCASSSLNNEQYFGPGTRLTVT.

The CDR3 protein is CASRSVNTEAFF. The CDR3 DNA reads as TGTGCCAGCAGGTCAGTGAACACTGAAGCTTTCTTT. The genes are TRBV6-2 or TRBV6-3 and TRBJ1-1; D unresolved. The V end lost 6 bases, the J end lost 0 bases, and 5 bases lay between the germline ends. Germline V gene lookup returns CDR1 MNHEY and CDR2 SVGEGT. The CDR3 is 12 residues long.

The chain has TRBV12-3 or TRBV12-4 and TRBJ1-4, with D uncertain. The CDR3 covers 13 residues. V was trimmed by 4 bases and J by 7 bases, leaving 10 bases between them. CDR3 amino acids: CASSSGEGEKLFF. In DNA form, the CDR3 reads TGTGCCAGCAGTTCCGGTGAAGGTGAAAAACTGTTTTTT.

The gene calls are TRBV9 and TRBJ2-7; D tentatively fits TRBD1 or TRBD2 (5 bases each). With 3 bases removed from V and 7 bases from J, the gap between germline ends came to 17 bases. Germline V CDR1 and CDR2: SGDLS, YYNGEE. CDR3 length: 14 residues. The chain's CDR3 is CASSEWDPHSEQYF. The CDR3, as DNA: TGTGCCAGCAGCGAGTGGGACCCACATAGTGAGCAGTACTTC.

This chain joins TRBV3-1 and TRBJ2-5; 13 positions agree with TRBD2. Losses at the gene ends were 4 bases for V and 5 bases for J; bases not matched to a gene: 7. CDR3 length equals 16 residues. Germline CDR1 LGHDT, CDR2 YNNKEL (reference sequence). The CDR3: CASSPGLAGPAETQYF. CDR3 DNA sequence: TGTGCCAGCAGCCCGGGACTAGCGGGACCGGCGGAGACCCAGTACTTC.

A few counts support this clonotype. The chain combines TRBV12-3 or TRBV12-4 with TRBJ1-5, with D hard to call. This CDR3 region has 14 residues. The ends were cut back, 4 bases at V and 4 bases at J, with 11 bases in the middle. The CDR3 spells CASSWLSPNQPQHF. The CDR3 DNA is TGTGCCAGCAGTTGGTTGAGTCCTAATCAGCCCCAGCATTTT.

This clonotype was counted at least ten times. Written as DNA, the CDR3 is TGCGCCAGCAGTGATAGTACGGGAGGACTCACAGATACGCAGTATTTT. This encodes CASSDSTGGLTDTQYF. This chain links TRBV10-1 with TRBJ2-3, with TRBD2 identical over 7 bases. Germline lookup yields CDR1 WNHNN and CDR2 SYGVQD (reference sequence). CDR3 length: 16 amino acids. V trimming: 3 bases; J trimming: 2 bases; junction bases outside the gene matches: 8.

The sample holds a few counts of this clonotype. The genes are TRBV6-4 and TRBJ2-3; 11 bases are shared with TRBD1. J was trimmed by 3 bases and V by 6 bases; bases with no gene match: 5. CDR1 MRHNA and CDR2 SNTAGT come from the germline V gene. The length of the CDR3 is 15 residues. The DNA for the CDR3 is TGTGCCAGCAGCCGGACAGGGGGCGGAACAGATACGCAGTATTTT. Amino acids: CASSRTGGGTDTQYF.